This T cell receptor (beta chain) is from a study of CD8 T cells in ankylosing spondylitis. Study findings and constraints: Peripheral blood held disease-linked clones only at relatively low frequency, and these were CD8+. Some of these motif variants have turned up before, in reports on reactive arthritis synovial fluid and blood. Matched ankylosing spondylitis synovial fluid reportedly contained a significantly enriched population of disease-linked clones.

This clonotype was seen repeatedly, ten times or more. Its specificity is not known. Scientists made TCR beta libraries using quantitative 5'-RACE with molecular barcodes. TCRdb re-called the 5' RACE reads with MiXCR, one entry per CDR3 protein. The table records about 240,000 distinct CDR3 sequences, 10% to 13% of them present only once. CDR1 LGHDT and CDR2 YNNKEL come from the germline V gene (reference sequence). The CDR3 covers 15 residues. Trimming shortened V by 0 bases and J by 11 bases, and 19 bases separated the two germline ends. The receptor comes from a male donor with ankylosing spondylitis or in good health (not recorded which). Input material: blood, either unsorted or a sorted T cell fraction (not recorded which). This chain joins TRBV3-1 and TRBJ1-1; D remains ambiguous. DNA for the CDR3: TGTGCCAGCAGCCAAGATCCCTTCAACGGGGATCGGGCTTTCTTT. Translated, it gives CASSQDPFNGDRAFF.